Many counts were recorded for the clone carrying this T cell receptor (beta chain). Other DNA variants within this sample encode the same CDR3. TCRdb re-analyzed the PCR reads through MiXCR. Among around 30,000 clones listed, approximately 15% were seen once. Each patient went into thyroid surgery without having received any treatment. The data stem from a study of metastatic and nonmetastatic thyroid tumors. CDR3 length: 14 amino acids. CDR1 and CDR2 from the germline V gene are SNHLY and FYNNEI. V lost 7 bases to trimming and J lost 8 bases, with 19 bases between them. This clonotype was obtained from a male donor with papillary thyroid cancer or a benign thyroid nodule (not recorded which). Some clones in this sample may be carry-over from other donors' samples. The chain employs TRBV2 and TRBJ2-3; D may be TRBD1 (5 bases). The source material was blood. The CDR3 loop is CASKVAAGHGTQYF. DNA of the CDR3: TGTGCCAGCAAAGTGGCGGCAGGGCACGGTACGCAGTATTTT.